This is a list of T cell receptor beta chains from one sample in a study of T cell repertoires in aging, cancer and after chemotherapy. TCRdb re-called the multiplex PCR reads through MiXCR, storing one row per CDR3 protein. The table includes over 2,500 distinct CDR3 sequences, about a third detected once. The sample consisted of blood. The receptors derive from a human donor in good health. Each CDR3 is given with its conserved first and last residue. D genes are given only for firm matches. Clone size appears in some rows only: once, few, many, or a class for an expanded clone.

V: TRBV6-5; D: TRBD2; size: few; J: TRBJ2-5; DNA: TGTGCCAGCAGTTACGGGGCGGGGGGGCAGTGGACCCAGTACTTC; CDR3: CASSYGAGGQWTQYF
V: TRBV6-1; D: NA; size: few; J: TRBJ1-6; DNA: TGTGCCAGCAGTGCCGTCCGGGACGGTAATTCACCCCTCCACTTT; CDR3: CASSAVRDGNSPLHF
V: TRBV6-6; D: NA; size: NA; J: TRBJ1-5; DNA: TGTGCCAGCACCGAGGGGGGTTTCAATCAGCCCCAGCATTTT; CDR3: CASTEGGFNQPQHF
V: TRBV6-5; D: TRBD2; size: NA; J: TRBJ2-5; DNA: TGTGCCAGCAGTTACTCCGGTGGGCGGGGGGGCTTCCAAGAGACCCAGTACTTC; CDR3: CASSYSGGRGGFQETQYF
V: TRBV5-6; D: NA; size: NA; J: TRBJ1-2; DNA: TGTGCCAGCAGCGCTCCGGGGCCAGGGAGTAATGGCTACACCTTC; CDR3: CASSAPGPGSNGYTF
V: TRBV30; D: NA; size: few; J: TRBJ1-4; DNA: TGTGCCTGGTCGGACCAAGGCAGGGTACATGAAAAACTGTTTTTT; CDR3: CAWSDQGRVHEKLFF
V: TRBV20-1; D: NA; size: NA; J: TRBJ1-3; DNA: TGCAGTGCCCGCGATGGGACAAACTCTGGAAACACCATATATTTT; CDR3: CSARDGTNSGNTIYF
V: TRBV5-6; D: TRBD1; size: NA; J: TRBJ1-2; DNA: TGTGCCAGCAGCTTGCTAGTAGGGGACAGGGACGCGGGCTACACCTTC; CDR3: CASSLLVGDRDAGYTF
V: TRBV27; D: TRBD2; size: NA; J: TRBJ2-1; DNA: TGTGCCAGCACCTACACGTTAGCGGGGACTAGGGGCAATAAGCAGTTCTTC; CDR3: CASTYTLAGTRGNKQFF
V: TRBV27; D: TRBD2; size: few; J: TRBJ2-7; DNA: TGTGCCAGCAGTTTTCTAGCGGGGGAAGGAGAGCAGTACTTC; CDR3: CASSFLAGEGEQYF
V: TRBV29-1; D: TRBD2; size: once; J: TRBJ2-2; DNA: TGCAGCGAGCCTCTTAGCGGGGGGGAGCTGTTTTTT; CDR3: CSEPLSGGELFF
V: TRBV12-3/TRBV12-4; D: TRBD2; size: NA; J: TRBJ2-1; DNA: TGTGCCAGCAGTCCGGGGGGTGGGCAGTTCTTC; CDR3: CASSPGGGQFF
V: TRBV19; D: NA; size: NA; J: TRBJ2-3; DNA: TGTGCCAGCGGGGGTGGCACAGATACGCAGTATTTT; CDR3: CASGGGTDTQYF
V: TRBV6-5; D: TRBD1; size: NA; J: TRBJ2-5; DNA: TGTGCCAGCAGTCTGGGACAGACTACCTGGGAGACCCAGTACTTC; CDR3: CASSLGQTTWETQYF
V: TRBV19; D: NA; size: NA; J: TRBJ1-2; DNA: TGTGCCAGCAGCTTGCCCAACTCTGCCAAAGGCTACACCTTC; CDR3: CASSLPNSAKGYTF
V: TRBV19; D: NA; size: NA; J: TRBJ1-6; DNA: TGTGCCAGTAGTCCCCGGGCCTCGGGAAAGAATTCACCCCTCCACTTT; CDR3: CASSPRASGKNSPLHF
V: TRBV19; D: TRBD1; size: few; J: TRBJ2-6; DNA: TGTGCCAGTAGTATAGAGGCAGGGGGCTTTGGGGCCAACGTCCTGACTTTC; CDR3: CASSIEAGGFGANVLTF
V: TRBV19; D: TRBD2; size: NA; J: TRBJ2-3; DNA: TGTGCCAGTAGTATCTCAGCGGGGGGGTCCCTGGTCACAGATACGCAGTATTTT; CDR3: CASSISAGGSLVTDTQYF
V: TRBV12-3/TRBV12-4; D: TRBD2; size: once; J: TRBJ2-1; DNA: TGTGCCACCAGACTAGCGGGGGTCAGGGGTGAGCAGTTCTTC; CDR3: CATRLAGVRGEQFF
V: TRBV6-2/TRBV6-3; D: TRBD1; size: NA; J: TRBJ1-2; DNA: TGTGCCAGCAGTTTTATGATCTCCGGGACAGGTTCCGGGAACTATGGCTACACCTTC; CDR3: CASSFMISGTGSGNYGYTF
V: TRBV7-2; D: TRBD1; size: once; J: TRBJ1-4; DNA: TGTGCCAGCAGCCCGTCAGGGGGCTGGGAAAAACTGTTTTTT; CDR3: CASSPSGGWEKLFF
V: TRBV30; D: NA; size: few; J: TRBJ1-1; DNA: TGTGCCTGGAGGGGAACTCTCACTGCGGGGAGCGCTTTCTTT; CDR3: CAWRGTLTAGSAFF
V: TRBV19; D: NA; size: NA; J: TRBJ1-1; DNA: TGTGCCAGTGGGAAGACTCTGAACACTGAAGCTTTCTTT; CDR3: CASGKTLNTEAFF
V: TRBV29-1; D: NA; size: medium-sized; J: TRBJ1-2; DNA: TGCAGCGTTGACCGCATTGGAGATGGCTACACCTTC; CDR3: CSVDRIGDGYTF
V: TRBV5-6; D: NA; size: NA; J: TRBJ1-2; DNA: TGTGCCAGCAGCCCCCGGCAGACAGGTGTAGGCTACACCTTC; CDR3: CASSPRQTGVGYTF
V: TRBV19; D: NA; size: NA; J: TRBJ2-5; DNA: TGTGCCACTACCCTGGGGCAGGGGAGGTGGGAGACCCAGTACTTC; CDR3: CATTLGQGRWETQYF
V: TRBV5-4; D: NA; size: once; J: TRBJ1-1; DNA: TGTGCCAGCAGCTCCCGACGTGGCACTGAAGCTTTCTTT; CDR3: CASSSRRGTEAFF
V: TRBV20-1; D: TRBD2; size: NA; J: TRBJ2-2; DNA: TGCAGTGCCCGAGGAGTAGCGGGGGACGAGAACACCGGGGAGCTGTTTTTT; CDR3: CSARGVAGDENTGELFF
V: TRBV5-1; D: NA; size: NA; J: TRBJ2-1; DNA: TGCGCCAGCAGCTTGGCCGAAAGCGGTAATGAGCAGTTCTTC; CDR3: CASSLAESGNEQFF
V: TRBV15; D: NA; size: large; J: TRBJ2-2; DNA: TGTGCCACCAGCAGAGGAGGCGCAACGAACACCGGGGAGCTGTTTTTT; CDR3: CATSRGGATNTGELFF
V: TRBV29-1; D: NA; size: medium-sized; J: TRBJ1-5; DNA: TGCAGCGTTGCGGAGGATAGCAATCAGCCCCAGCATTTT; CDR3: CSVAEDSNQPQHF
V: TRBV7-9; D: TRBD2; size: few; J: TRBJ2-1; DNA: TGTGCCAGCAGCCCCATGGGCGGGGGGTACAATGAGCAGTTCTTC; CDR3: CASSPMGGGYNEQFF
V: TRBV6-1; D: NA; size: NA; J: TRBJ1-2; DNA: TGTGCCAGCACCCGGACAGCATTAGACTATGGCTACACCTTC; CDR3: CASTRTALDYGYTF
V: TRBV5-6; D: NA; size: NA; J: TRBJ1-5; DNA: TGTGCCAGCAGCCCCGACGGTTTAAATCAGCCCCAGCATTTT; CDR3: CASSPDGLNQPQHF
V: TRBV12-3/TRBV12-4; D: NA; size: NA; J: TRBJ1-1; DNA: TGTGCCAGCAGTTCGAGGACTGAAGCTTTCTTT; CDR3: CASSSRTEAFF